The rows below give T cell receptor beta chains drawn from one sample of a study of blood T cell repertoires in COVID-19. Method: immunoSEQ multiplex PCR; TCRdb's copy keeps in-frame clones and lacks some. The sample lists roughly 220,000 clones, 84% occurring once. What was sequenced was peripheral blood. The source is a woman in her sixties who had recovered from COVID-19. CDR3s include the opening cysteine and the closing phenylalanine or tryptophan. D genes are given only for firm matches. Not all rows give a size; the values are once, few, many and, for expanded clones, a class.

V,J,D,size,DNA,CDR3
TRBV21-1,TRBJ1-1,-,-,TGTGCCAGCAGCAAAGACAGGGAGAGGGGTAAGCGCACTGAAGCTTTCTTT,CASSKDRERGKRTEAFF
TRBV11-2,TRBJ2-3,TRBD1,-,TGTGCCAGCAGCTCGGCCGGGACAGGGGCCGGCGGAACGCAGTATTTT,CASSSAGTGAGGTQYF
TRBV6-5,TRBJ2-7,TRBD1,-,TGTGCCAGCATGACAGGGTCCCCCTCCGAGCAGTACTTC,CASMTGSPSEQYF
TRBV2,TRBJ2-5,-,-,TGTGCCAGCAGTGAAGACGGGGGGCAAGGGACCCAGTACTTC,CASSEDGGQGTQYF
TRBV9,TRBJ2-2,TRBD2,-,TGTGCCAGCAGCCCCCAGGGACTAGCGGGTAGTACCGGGGAGCTGTTTTTT,CASSPQGLAGSTGELFF
TRBV5-1,TRBJ1-1,TRBD1,-,TGCGCCAGCAGCTATGGACAGGGGGCCTCTGAAGCTTTCTTT,CASSYGQGASEAFF
TRBV5-1,TRBJ2-1,-,-,TGCGCCAGCAGGACCGGGACTGTACACAATGAGCAGTTCTTC,CASRTGTVHNEQFF
TRBV5-5,TRBJ1-5,-,-,TGTGCCAGCAGCTTTAAGGTCCAGGGTGGATGGGATAGCAATCAGCCCCAGCATTTT,CASSFKVQGGWDSNQPQHF
TRBV11-2,TRBJ1-1,-,-,TGTGCCAGCAGCTTACAGGGAATGAACACTGAAGCTTTCTTT,CASSLQGMNTEAFF
TRBV11-2,TRBJ2-3,-,-,TGTGCCAGCAGCTTAGAAGGCTGGGCGTACACATCAGATACGCAGTATTTT,CASSLEGWAYTSDTQYF
TRBV19,TRBJ1-2,TRBD1,-,TGTGCCACGAAAGGGGGCGATGGCTACACCTTC,CATKGGDGYTF
TRBV7-3,TRBJ2-1,-,-,TGTGCCAGCAGCTCCGGGCCTGGGGGGTCCAACGAGCAGTTCTTC,CASSSGPGGSNEQFF
TRBV3-1/TRBV3-2,TRBJ1-6,-,-,TGTGCCAGCAGCCAACAGGGAAAATCACCCCTCCACTTT,CASSQQGKSPLHF
TRBV2,TRBJ2-2,TRBD2,-,TGTGCCAGCAGAGTTGGGCTAGCGGGGGCCCGAGACACCGGGGAGCTGTTTTTT,CASRVGLAGARDTGELFF
TRBV7-8,TRBJ1-4,TRBD1,few,TGTGCCAGCAGCTTAGCGACAGGGTATCAAAAACTGTTTTTT,CASSLATGYQKLFF
TRBV4-1,TRBJ1-6,-,-,TGCGCCAGCAGCCAAACGGAGGGAAATTCACCCCTCCACTTT,CASSQTEGNSPLHF
TRBV18,TRBJ2-3,TRBD2,-,TGTGCCAGCTCACCACCTCTGTCTAGCGGGGATGAGGATACGCAGTATTTT,CASSPPLSSGDEDTQYF
TRBV7-9,TRBJ2-7,TRBD1,-,TGTGCCAGCAGCTCCCCGGGACAGGGCTACGAGCAGTACTTC,CASSSPGQGYEQYF
TRBV27,TRBJ2-7,-,-,TGTGCCAGCAGTGCGATGGGCGCATCCGAGCAGTACTTC,CASSAMGASEQYF
TRBV2,TRBJ1-1,-,few,TGTGCCAGCATGTGGCAGATGAACACTGAAGCTTTCTTT,CASMWQMNTEAFF
TRBV5-4,TRBJ2-3,-,-,TGTGCCAGCAGCTTGGCTTCGGCAGGGGTCGGGGATACGCAGTATTTT,CASSLASAGVGDTQYF
TRBV4-1,TRBJ1-4,TRBD1,once,TGCGCCAGCAGCCATCAGCAAGCCGGGACAGAGAATGAAAAACTGTTTTTT,CASSHQQAGTENEKLFF
TRBV11-2,TRBJ1-4,-,-,TGTGCCAGCAGCTTGGGGGGTCGTAATGAAAAACTGTTTTTT,CASSLGGRNEKLFF
TRBV4-1,TRBJ2-2,TRBD2,-,TGCGCCAGCAGCCCCACAGCGGCTAGCGGGGGGGCCCGAACCGGGGAGCTGTTTTTT,CASSPTAASGGARTGELFF
TRBV19,TRBJ1-2,-,-,TGTGCCAGTAGCCACCGGGGGGGGAACTATGGCTACACCTTC,CASSHRGGNYGYTF
TRBV10-3,TRBJ1-1,-,-,TGTGCCATCAGTGAGCAGGGGCGAAGGGCGGTATGGGAGACTGAAGCTTTCTTT,CAISEQGRRAVWETEAFF
TRBV9,TRBJ2-3,-,many,TGTGCCAGCAGCGTAGCTAGCCAACCGACAGATACGCAGTATTTT,CASSVASQPTDTQYF
TRBV3-1/TRBV3-2,TRBJ1-5,TRBD1,-,TGTGCCAGCAGCCAAGATCTTGGACAGGGGGTTCAGCCCCAGCATTTT,CASSQDLGQGVQPQHF
TRBV3-1/TRBV3-2,TRBJ2-7,-,-,TGTGCCAGCAGCCAAGTAGATCACGAGCAGTACTTC,CASSQVDHEQYF
TRBV6-5,TRBJ1-1,-,-,TGTGCCAGCAGTTACTCGTCCAAGAACACTGAAGCTTTCTTT,CASSYSSKNTEAFF
TRBV27,TRBJ2-7,TRBD1,-,TGTGCCAGCAGGAGACAGGGCCCGACCTTTTACGAGCAGTACTTC,CASRRQGPTFYEQYF
TRBV6-5,TRBJ1-6,TRBD1,-,TGTGCCAGCAGCCAGTCATGGACAGGGGATTCACCCCTCCACTTT,CASSQSWTGDSPLHF
TRBV7-8,TRBJ1-2,TRBD1,-,TGTGCCAGCAGCTTAACAGGGGCCCTAGCCTATGGCTACACCTTC,CASSLTGALAYGYTF
TRBV5-4,TRBJ2-1,TRBD2,-,TGTGCCAGCAGCACCGGGACTAGCGGGTGGAGTCGTTCCCAATTCTTC,CASSTGTSGWSRSQFF
TRBV3-1/TRBV3-2,TRBJ1-1,-,-,TGTGCCAGCAGCCAGGCAGCGGGTATATCGGGTGAAGCTTTCTTT,CASSQAAGISGEAFF